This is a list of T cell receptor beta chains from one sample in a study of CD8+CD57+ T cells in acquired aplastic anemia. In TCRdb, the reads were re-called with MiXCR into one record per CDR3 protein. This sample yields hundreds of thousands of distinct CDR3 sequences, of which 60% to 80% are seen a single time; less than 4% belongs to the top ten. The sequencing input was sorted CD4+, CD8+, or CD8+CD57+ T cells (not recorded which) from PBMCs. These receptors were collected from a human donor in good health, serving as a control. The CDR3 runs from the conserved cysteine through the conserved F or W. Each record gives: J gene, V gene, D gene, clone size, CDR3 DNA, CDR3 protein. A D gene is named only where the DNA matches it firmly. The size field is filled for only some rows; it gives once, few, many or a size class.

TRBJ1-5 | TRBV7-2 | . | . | TGTGCCAGCAGGTTGGGGGTCCTAGCGGGCTTAGCCCAGCATTTT | CASRLGVLAGLAQHF
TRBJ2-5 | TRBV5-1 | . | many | TGCGCCAGCAGCTTGGTAGGGGGGGTGGAGACCCAGTACTTC | CASSLVGGVETQYF
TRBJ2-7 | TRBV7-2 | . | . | TGTGCCAGCAGCTTCCCACGAGGGGGGTACTACGAGCAGTACTTC | CASSFPRGGYYEQYF
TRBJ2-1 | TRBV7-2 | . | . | TGTGCCAGCAGCTTGCAACAGGCGGGGTCCTTCAATGGGCAGTTCTTC | CASSLQQAGSFNGQFF
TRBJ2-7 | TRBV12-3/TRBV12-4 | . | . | TGTGCCAGCTGTATAGACGGGGGAACCTACGAGCAGTACTTC | CASCIDGGTYEQYF
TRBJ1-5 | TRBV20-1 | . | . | TGCAGTGCTAAGGAAGCGGGGAGAAACAATCAGCCCCAGCATTTT | CSAKEAGRNNQPQHF
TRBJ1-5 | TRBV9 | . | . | TGTGCCAGCAGCAACCCTCGGGTTGGGGGCGGAGGTAGACAGCCCCAGCATTTT | CASSNPRVGGGGRQPQHF
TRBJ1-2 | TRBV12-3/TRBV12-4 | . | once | TGTGCCAGCAGTTATCGGGAGCTCTATGGCTACACCTTC | CASSYRELYGYTF
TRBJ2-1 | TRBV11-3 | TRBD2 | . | TGTGCCAGCATCCTCGTCACTAGCGGATACAATGAGCAGTTCTTC | CASILVTSGYNEQFF
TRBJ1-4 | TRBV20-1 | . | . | TGCAGTGCGGGCTCCCCCACAGATACGCTGTTTTTT | CSAGSPTDTLFF
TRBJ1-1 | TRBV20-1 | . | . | TGCAGTGCTAGGGACAAGCGAAGCTCTGCTGAAGCTTTCTTT | CSARDKRSSAEAFF
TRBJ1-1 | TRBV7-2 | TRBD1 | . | TGTGCCAGCAGGACAGGGACCTCTGGAGAAGCTTTCTTT | CASRTGTSGEAFF
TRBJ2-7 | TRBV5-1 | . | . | TGCGCCAGCAGCTTGTTGCCTCAGGCTTCATACGAGCAGTACTTC | CASSLLPQASYEQYF
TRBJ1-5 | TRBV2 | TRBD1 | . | TGTGCCAGCAGTCGCGCCGGGACAGGCCTAAATCAGCCCCAGCATTTT | CASSRAGTGLNQPQHF
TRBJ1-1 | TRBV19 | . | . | TGTGCCAGTAGTCCCACCCCTGCAGACTATGCTGAAGCTTTCTTT | CASSPTPADYAEAFF
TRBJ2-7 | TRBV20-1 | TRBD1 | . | TGCAGTGCTAGAGGAGTGGGGACAGGAATCTACGAGCAGTACTTC | CSARGVGTGIYEQYF
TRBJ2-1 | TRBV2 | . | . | TGTGCCAGCGGCGGTGGGCCCTACAATGAGCAGTTCTTC | CASGGGPYNEQFF
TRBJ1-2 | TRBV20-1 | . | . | TGCAGTGCTAGGGAAGGACGGAACTATGACACCTTC | CSAREGRNYDTF
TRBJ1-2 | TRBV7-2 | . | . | TGTGCCAGCAGCGTATTCGGGATTAAGCAGGGCTACACGTTC | CASSVFGIKQGYTF
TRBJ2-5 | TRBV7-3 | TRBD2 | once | TGTGCCAGCAGCTTATCCCGACCAGCGGGACTACAAGAGACCCAGTACTTC | CASSLSRPAGLQETQYF
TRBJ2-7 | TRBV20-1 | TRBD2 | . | TGCGGGGGGACTAGCGGGGGGCGTTCCTACGAGCAGTACTTC | CGGTSGGRSYEQYF
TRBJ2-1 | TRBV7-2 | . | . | TGTGCCACCGGGCTGGGGGGGGCGAATGAGCAGGTCTTC | CATGLGGANEQVF
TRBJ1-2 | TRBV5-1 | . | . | TGCGCCAGCAGCTTGGATTACTATGACTACACCTTC | CASSLDYYDYTF
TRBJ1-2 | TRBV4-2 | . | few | TGTGCCAGCAGTGAATCCCAGAATGGCTACACCTTC | CASSESQNGYTF
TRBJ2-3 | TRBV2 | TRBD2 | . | TGTGCCAGCAGTACCGAGACTAGCGCTGTCACAGATACGCAGTATTTT | CASSTETSAVTDTQYF
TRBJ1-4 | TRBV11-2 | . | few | TGTGCCAGCAGCCCTCGGAATTACGGGGTACCGAAAAGTGCAACTAATGAAAAACTGTTTTTT | CASSPRNYGVPKSATNEKLFF
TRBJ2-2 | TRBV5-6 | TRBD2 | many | TGTGCCAGCAGCCGGACTAGCGGGTCCACCGGGGAGCTGTTTTTT | CASSRTSGSTGELFF
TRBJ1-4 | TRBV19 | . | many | TGTGCCAGTAGTGGCGGACTGTTTAATGAAAAACTGTTTTTT | CASSGGLFNEKLFF
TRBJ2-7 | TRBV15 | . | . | TGTGCCACCAGCAGAGAACTGCGGCAAGGGCAGCACTTC | CATSRELRQGQHF
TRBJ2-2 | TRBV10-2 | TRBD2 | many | TGCGCCAGCACCTGGGGGGGACTGAACACCGGGGAGCTGTTTTTT | CASTWGGLNTGELFF
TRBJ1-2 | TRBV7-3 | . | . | TGTGCCAGCAGGGCGGGGCGTTTAGACGATGGCTACACCTTC | CASRAGRLDDGYTF
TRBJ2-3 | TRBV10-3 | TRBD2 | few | TGTGCCATCAGTGAGGCTAGCGGCCGCACAGATACGCAGTATTTT | CAISEASGRTDTQYF
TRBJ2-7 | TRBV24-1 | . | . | TGTGCCACCAGTGGTTCTGGCTACGAGCAGTACTTC | CATSGSGYEQYF
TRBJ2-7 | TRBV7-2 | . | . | TGTGCCAGCAGCCTACTTAATGGCGAGCAGTACTTC | CASSLLNGEQYF
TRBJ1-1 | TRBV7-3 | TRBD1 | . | TGTGCCAGCAGTTGTGACAGGGGCGAGACTGAAGCTTTCTTT | CASSCDRGETEAFF
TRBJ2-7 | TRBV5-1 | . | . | TGTGCCAGCAGTCTAACCGGGATCCGACCACTCGAGCAGTACTTC | CASSLTGIRPLEQYF
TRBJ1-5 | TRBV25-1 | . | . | TGTGCCAGCAGCCCGCCAACAGGGAGCAATCAGCCCCAGCATTTT | CASSPPTGSNQPQHF
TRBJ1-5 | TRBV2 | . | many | TGTGCCAGCAGGCTACAGGGCAATCAGCCCCAGCATTTT | CASRLQGNQPQHF
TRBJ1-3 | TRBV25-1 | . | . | TGTGCCAGCAGTACAACAGCTGGAAACACCATATATTTT | CASSTTAGNTIYF
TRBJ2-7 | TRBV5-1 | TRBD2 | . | TGCGCCAGTCAAGCGGGACGGGGAGACTACGAGCAGTACTTC | CASQAGRGDYEQYF
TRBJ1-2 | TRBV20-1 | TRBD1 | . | TGCAGTGCTAGGGGACAGGGGCACACCTTC | CSARGQGHTF
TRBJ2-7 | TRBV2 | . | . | TGTGCCAGCAGCATCGGACTCATCTCCTCCGAGCTGTACTTC | CASSIGLISSELYF
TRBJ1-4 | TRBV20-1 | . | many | TGCAGTGCTAGTCAGGGATCAACTAATGAAAAACTGTTTTTT | CSASQGSTNEKLFF
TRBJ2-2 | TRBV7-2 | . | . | TGTGCCAGCATGTCGGGAAAGGAGAACACCGGGGTGCTGTTTTTT | CASMSGKENTGVLFF
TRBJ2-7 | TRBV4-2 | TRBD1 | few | TGTGCCAGCAGCGAGACAGGGGAGCCCTTCTACGAGCAGTACTTC | CASSETGEPFYEQYF
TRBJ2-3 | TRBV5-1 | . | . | TGTGCCAGCAGCCAGGGTCGGGCGGAGGGCACAGATACGCAGTATTTT | CASSQGRAEGTDTQYF
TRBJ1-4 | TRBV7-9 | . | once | TGTGCCAGCAGCTCAGGGGTTACTATTGGATCACTGTTTTTT | CASSSGVTIGSLFF
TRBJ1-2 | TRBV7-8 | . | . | TGTGCCAGCAGCCAAGCAGTTAGGGACCGGGGCTTTGGCTACACCTTC | CASSQAVRDRGFGYTF
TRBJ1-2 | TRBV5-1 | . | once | TGCGCCAGCAGCCCGGAGGGCAACTATGGTGGCTACACCTTC | CASSPEGNYGGYTF
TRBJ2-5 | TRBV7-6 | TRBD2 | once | TGTGCTAGCAGCACCGCCCAAGGGACTAGCGGGTGGGAGACCCAGTACTTT | CASSTAQGTSGWETQYF
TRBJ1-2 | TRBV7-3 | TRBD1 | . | TGCGCCAGCAGCCAAGGCGAGAGGGGGCAGCGTGGCTACACCTTC | CASSQGERGQRGYTF
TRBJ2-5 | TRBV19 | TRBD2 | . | TGTGCCAGTACCCCGGGACTAGCGGAACAAGAGACCCAGTACTTC | CASTPGLAEQETQYF